This T cell receptor beta chain was sequenced during a study of graft-versus-host responses after intestinal transplantation. The wider study: Recipients were given multivisceral, liver-intestinal, or isolated intestinal transplants. Recipients uniformly received anti-thymocyte globulin induction, followed by tacrolimus and steroids for approximately 3 years. Regarding the study as a whole: Individuals carrying graft-donor T cell macrochimerism showed high graft-versus-host to host-versus-graft clonal ratios in allografts.

A word on this clone: Its target is not known.

Profiled with immunoSEQ multiplex PCR; TCRdb holds only in-frame clones, not every one. The sample has under 15,000 clones, 77% seen once. Germline V lookup: CDR1 SQVTM, CDR2 ANQGSEA. The CDR3 totals 13 residues. V was cut by 1 base and J by 4 bases, with 10 bases left in between. Tissue from the graft was processed to free its intraepithelial and lamina propria lymphocytes. This sequence joins TRBV29-1 and TRBJ1-1; D not resolved. Here the sequenced sample was ileum tissue, taken just under 28 days after intestinal transplant. The sequence was obtained from a human patient who received an intestinal transplant, so some T cells may come from the graft donor. This chain's CDR3 is CSVEVWQFTEAFF. The DNA for the CDR3 is TGCAGCGTTGAAGTTTGGCAGTTCACTGAAGCTTTCTTT.